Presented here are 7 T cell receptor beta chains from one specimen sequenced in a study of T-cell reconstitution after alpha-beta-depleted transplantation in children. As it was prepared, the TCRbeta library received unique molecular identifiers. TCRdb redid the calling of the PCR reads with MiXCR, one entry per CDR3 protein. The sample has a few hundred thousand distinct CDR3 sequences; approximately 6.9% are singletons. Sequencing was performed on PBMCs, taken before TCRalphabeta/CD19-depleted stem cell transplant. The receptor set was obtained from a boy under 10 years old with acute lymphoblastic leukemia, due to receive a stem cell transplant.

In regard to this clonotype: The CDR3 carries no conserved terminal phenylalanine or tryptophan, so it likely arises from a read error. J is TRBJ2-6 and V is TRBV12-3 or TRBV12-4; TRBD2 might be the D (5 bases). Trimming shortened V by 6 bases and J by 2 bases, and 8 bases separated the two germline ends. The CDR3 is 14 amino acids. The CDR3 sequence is CASSGVTGANVLTY. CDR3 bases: TGTGCCAGCAGCGGGGTTACTGGGGCCAACGTCCTGACTTAC.

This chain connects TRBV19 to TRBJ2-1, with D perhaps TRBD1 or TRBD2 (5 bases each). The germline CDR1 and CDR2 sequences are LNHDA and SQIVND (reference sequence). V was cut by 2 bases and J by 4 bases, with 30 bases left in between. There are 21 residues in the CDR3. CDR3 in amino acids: CASSIRVWGIHDPRSYNEQFF. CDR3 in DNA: TGTGCCAGTAGTATACGAGTCTGGGGGATTCATGACCCCCGGTCATACAATGAGCAGTTCTTC.

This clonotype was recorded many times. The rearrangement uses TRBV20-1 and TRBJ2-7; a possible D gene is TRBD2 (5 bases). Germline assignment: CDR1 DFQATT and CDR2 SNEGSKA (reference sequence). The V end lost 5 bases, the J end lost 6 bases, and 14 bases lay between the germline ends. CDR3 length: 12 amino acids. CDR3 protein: CSAPGSVSEQYF. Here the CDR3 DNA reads TGCAGTGCTCCGGGGTCGGTGAGCGAGCAGTACTTC.

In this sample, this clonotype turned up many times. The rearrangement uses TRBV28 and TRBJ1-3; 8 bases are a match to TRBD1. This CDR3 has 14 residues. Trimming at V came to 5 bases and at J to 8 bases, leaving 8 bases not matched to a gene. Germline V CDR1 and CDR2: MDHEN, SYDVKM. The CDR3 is CASSDSGGADTIYF. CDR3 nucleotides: TGTGCCAGCAGTGATTCAGGGGGCGCGGACACCATATATTTT.

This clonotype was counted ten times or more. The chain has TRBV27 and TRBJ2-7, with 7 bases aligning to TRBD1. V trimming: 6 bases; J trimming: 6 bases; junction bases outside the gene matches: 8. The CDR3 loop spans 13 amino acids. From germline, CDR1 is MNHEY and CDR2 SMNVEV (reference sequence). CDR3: CASRPDRTTEQYF. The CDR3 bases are TGTGCCAGCAGGCCGGACAGGACCACCGAGCAGTACTTC.

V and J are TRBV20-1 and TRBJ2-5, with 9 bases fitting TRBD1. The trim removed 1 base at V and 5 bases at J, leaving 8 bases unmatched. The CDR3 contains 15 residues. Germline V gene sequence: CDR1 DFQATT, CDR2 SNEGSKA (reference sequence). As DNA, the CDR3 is TGCAGTGCTAGAGTACCGGGACAGGGCCAGGAGACCCAGTACTTC. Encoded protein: CSARVPGQGQETQYF.

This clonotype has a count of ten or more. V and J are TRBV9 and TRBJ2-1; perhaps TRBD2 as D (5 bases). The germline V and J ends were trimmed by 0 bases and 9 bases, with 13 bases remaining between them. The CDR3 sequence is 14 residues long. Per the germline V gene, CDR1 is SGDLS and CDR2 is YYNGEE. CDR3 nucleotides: TGTGCCAGCAGCGTAGCTCCCGGGGAAGGTGAGCAGTTCTTC. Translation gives CASSVAPGEGEQFF.